Each of the 8 T cell receptor beta chains below was sequenced from the same sample in a study of T cells in Graves' hyperthyroidism and ophthalmopathy. RNA transcripts provided the source from which TCR beta CDR3 regions were amplified. First-round RT-PCR of the TCR CDR3 relied on the HTBI primer set. TCRdb redid the calling of the multiplex PCR reads with MiXCR, one entry per CDR3 protein. The sample lists around 190,000 distinct CDR3 sequences; about a sixth were seen once. Sequences were obtained from blood. Receptors originate from a woman aged 45-65 years with Graves' hyperthyroidism.

This clonotype came up a few times. V is TRBV15 and J is TRBJ1-5, with TRBD1 identical over 10 bases. This CDR3 spans 17 amino acids. The J segment lost 6 bases and the V segment lost 0 bases, leaving 8 bases of the junction unmatched. CDR1 is LNHNV, CDR2 YYDKDF, per germline (reference sequence). CDR3 sequence reads: CATSRDDRQGASQPQHF. The CDR3 region has the DNA TGTGCCACCAGCAGAGATGACCGACAGGGGGCAAGTCAGCCCCAGCATTTT.

This clonotype was recorded at least ten times. V usage is TRBV7-2 and J usage is TRBJ2-3; the D is unclear. Germline V gives CDR1 SGHTA, CDR2 FQGNSA. Trimming pared 1 base from V and 0 bases from J, leaving 2 bases between. There are 13 residues in the CDR3. CDR3 residues: CASSLVSTDTQYF. CDR3 sequence (DNA): TGTGCCAGCAGCTTAGTTAGCACAGATACGCAGTATTTT.

This chain joins TRBV4-2 and TRBJ2-4; TRBD2 agrees at 7 bases. Germline CDR1 LGHNA, CDR2 YNFKEQ. The CDR3 consists of 18 residues. Trimming cost V 4 bases and J 1 base; bases outside gene matches: 13. The DNA of the CDR3 is TGTGCCAGCAGCCCATCACTCTTGGGGGAGGGCGCCAAAAACATTCAGTACTTC. Translated, it gives CASSPSLLGEGAKNIQYF.

This rearrangement joins TRBV12-3 or TRBV12-4 to TRBJ2-1; the D gene could be TRBD1 or TRBD2 (5 bases each). V lost 0 bases and J lost 4, with 13 bases in between. This CDR3 comprises 16 residues. The CDR3 here is CASSLARGDRYNEQFF. The DNA for the CDR3 is TGTGCCAGCAGTTTAGCGCGAGGGGATAGGTACAATGAGCAGTTCTTC.

This clonotype has a handful of counts. The rearrangement links TRBV19 to TRBJ1-6; TRBD1 is a possible D gene (5 bases). The V gene lost 3 bases and the J gene lost 8 bases, with 17 bases spanning the gap. The CDR3 has 16 residues. Germline values: CDR1 LNHDA, CDR2 SQIVND (reference sequence). As DNA, the CDR3 is TGTGCCAGTAGTATTACGGGTAGGGGTCGGGATTCACCCCTCCACTTT. This gives the protein CASSITGRGRDSPLHF.

This clonotype was detected only a few times. V is TRBV5-1 and J is TRBJ2-7, with 10 bases that match TRBD1. J lost 2 bases, V lost 4 bases, and 6 bases had no gene match. This CDR3 spans 15 amino acids. Germline values: CDR1 SGHRS, CDR2 YFSETQ. Here the CDR3 reads CASSPDRGPTYEQYF. The CDR3 region has the DNA TGCGCCAGCAGCCCCGACAGGGGGCCAACCTACGAGCAGTACTTC.

This clonotype appeared many times. The chain joins TRBV20-1 to TRBJ2-3; 11 bases are shared with TRBD2. The CDR3 sequence is 12 residues long. Germline lookup yields CDR1 DFQATT and CDR2 SNEGSKA (reference sequence). V gave up 4 bases and J gave up 7 bases; unmatched junction bases: 1. The CDR3 is CSAMTSGNTQYF. The CDR3 coding sequence is TGCAGTGCTATGACTAGCGGGAATACGCAGTATTTT.

In its sample, this clonotype was seen many times. In nucleotides, the CDR3 is TGTGCCACCAGCCCCCACGGTCTAAACACTGAAGCTTTCTTT. This codes for CATSPHGLNTEAFF. This rearrangement joins TRBV15 to TRBJ1-1; D remains unclear. The CDR3 runs to 14 residues. The germline CDR1 and CDR2 sequences are LNHNV and YYDKDF (reference sequence). Trimming cost V 5 bases and J 2 bases, with 12 bases left between them.